This T cell receptor (beta chain) was captured in a study of PD-1 blockade in classical Hodgkin lymphoma. Time point given: newly diagnosed, previously untreated cHL patient sample. PBMCs representing newly diagnosed, untreated classical Hodgkin lymphoma functioned as the comparison. The method was immunoSEQ multiplex PCR; TCRdb's version includes in-frame clones alone and lacks a portion of them. The sample contains roughly 68,000 clones, over 90% of which appear only once. In germline, CDR1 is SGHAT, CDR2 FQNNGV. This CDR3 spans 19 amino acids. After removal of 0 bases from V and 6 bases from J, the junction contained 14 bases not matched to a gene.

The sample consisted of peripheral blood mononuclear cells (PBMCs). The chain recombines TRBV11-2 with TRBJ2-1, with 10 bases that match TRBD1. This sequence was found in a human donor with classical Hodgkin lymphoma. CDR3 region: CASSLEGEWGTGETNEQFF. The CDR3 coding sequence is TGTGCCAGCAGCTTAGAGGGAGAGTGGGGGACAGGGGAGACCAATGAGCAGTTCTTC.